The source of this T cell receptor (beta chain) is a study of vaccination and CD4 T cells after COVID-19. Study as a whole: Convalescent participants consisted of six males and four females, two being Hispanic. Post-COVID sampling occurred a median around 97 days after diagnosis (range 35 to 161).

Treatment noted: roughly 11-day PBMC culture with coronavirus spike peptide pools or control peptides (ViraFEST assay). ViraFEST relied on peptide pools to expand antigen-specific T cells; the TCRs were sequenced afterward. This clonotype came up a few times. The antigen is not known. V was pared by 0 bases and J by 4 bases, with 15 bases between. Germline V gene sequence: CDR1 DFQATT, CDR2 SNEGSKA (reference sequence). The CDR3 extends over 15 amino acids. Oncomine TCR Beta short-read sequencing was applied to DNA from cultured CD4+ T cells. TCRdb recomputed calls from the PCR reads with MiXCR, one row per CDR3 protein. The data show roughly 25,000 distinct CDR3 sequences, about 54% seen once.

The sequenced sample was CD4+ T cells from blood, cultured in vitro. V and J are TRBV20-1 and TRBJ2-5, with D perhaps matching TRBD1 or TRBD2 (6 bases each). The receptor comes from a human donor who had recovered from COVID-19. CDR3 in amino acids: CSARDPRGPGETQYF. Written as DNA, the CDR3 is TGCAGTGCTAGAGATCCCCGGGGGCCAGGAGAGACCCAGTACTTC.